A selection of T cell receptor beta chains follows, all from one sample in a study of blood T cell repertoires in COVID-19. The protocol was immunoSEQ multiplex PCR, while the TCRdb copy is restricted to in-frame clones and leaves out a portion. Of about 190,000 clones listed, less than 85% are singletons. Material: PBMCs or T cells enriched from blood (not recorded which). The source is a woman between 55 and 75 years old with acute COVID-19. The CDR3 runs from the conserved cysteine through the conserved F or W. Fields, in order: D gene, J gene, V gene, clone size, CDR3 length, CDR3 protein, CDR3 DNA. D genes are given only for firm matches. The size field is filled for only some rows; it gives once, few, many or a size class.

.,TRBJ1-5,TRBV23-1,few,13,CASPRALDQPQHF,TGCGCCAGCCCCCGAGCCCTAGACCAGCCCCAGCATTTT
.,TRBJ2-2,TRBV10-3,.,14,CAIRRTGLNGELFF,TGTGCCATCAGGCGTACAGGGTTGAACGGGGAGCTGTTTTTT
TRBD2,TRBJ2-3,TRBV9,.,19,CASSVGGSGIVGVTDTQYF,TGTGCCAGCAGCGTAGGCGGGAGTGGTATCGTCGGGGTCACAGATACGCAGTATTTT
TRBD2,TRBJ2-1,TRBV29-1,.,11,CSAGGLNEQFF,TGCAGCGCCGGGGGGTTGAATGAGCAGTTCTTC
TRBD1,TRBJ1-2,TRBV5-1,.,15,CASSLSPGQGYGYTF,TGCGCCAGCAGCTTGAGTCCGGGACAGGGCTATGGCTACACCTTC
TRBD1,TRBJ1-2,TRBV28,.,14,CASSLPGQNYGYTF,TGTGCCAGCAGTTTACCGGGACAGAACTATGGCTACACCTTC
.,TRBJ1-4,TRBV7-9,.,15,CASSQEGVSNEKLFF,TGTGCCAGCAGCCAAGAGGGGGTCTCAAATGAAAAACTGTTTTTT
.,TRBJ1-2,TRBV4-2,.,23,CASSQANFVRRDGRLTNPRGYTF,TGTGCCAGCAGCCAAGCCAATTTCGTTAGGAGGGACGGCCGTCTTACTAATCCCAGGGGCTACACCTTC
TRBD1,TRBJ1-3,TRBV19,.,17,CASSPRGDRGGWNTIYF,TGTGCCAGTAGTCCAAGAGGGGACAGAGGCGGTTGGAACACCATATATTTT
.,TRBJ1-5,TRBV7-2,.,15,CASSLGGRHNQPQHF,TGTGCCAGCAGCTTAGGGGGGAGGCACAATCAGCCCCAGCATTTT
TRBD1,TRBJ1-5,TRBV28,.,16,CASSLNQGAHGQPQHF,TGTGCCAGCAGTTTAAACCAGGGGGCCCACGGTCAGCCCCAGCATTTT
TRBD1,TRBJ1-1,TRBV5-8,.,15,CASSPWTGGNTEAFF,TGTGCCAGCAGCCCGTGGACAGGGGGTAACACTGAAGCTTTCTTT
TRBD2,TRBJ2-5,TRBV9,many,16,CASSVAAGGLQETQYF,TGTGCCAGCAGCGTAGCTGCGGGAGGACTCCAAGAGACCCAGTACTTC
.,TRBJ1-3,TRBV7-7,.,14,CASSPGNDGNTIYF,TGTGCCAGCAGCCCGGGTAATGACGGAAACACCATATATTTT